A selection of T cell receptor beta chains follows, all from one sample in a study of Graves' ophthalmopathy and Graves' hyperthyroidism. TCRdb called the multiplex PCR reads again in MiXCR, with one record for every CDR3 protein. The sample contains 500,000 to 600,000 distinct CDR3 sequences, less than 40% of which appear only once. Sequenced: peripheral blood or thyroid tissue (not recorded which). The origin of the receptors is an adult man with Graves' hyperthyroidism. CDR3s include the opening cysteine and the closing phenylalanine or tryptophan. A D gene is named only where the DNA matches it firmly. Size values are once, few and many counts, or a class for expanded clones, and some rows have none.

D: -; V: TRBV20-1; J: TRBJ1-3; size: many; CDR3: CSARDPNGPGNTIYF; DNA: TGCAGTGCTAGAGATCCGAACGGTCCTGGAAACACCATATATTTT
D: TRBD1; V: TRBV5-1; J: TRBJ1-2; size: few; CDR3: CASSFAQGAGYGYTF; DNA: TGCGCCAGCAGCTTTGCACAGGGGGCAGGCTATGGCTACACCTTC
D: TRBD2; V: TRBV7-8; J: TRBJ2-7; size: few; CDR3: CASSIYSGESYEQYF; DNA: TGTGCCAGCAGCATCTATAGCGGGGAGTCCTACGAGCAGTACTTC
D: -; V: TRBV4-2; J: TRBJ1-2; size: many; CDR3: CASSQAGLGYTF; DNA: TGTGCCAGCAGCCAAGCAGGGTTAGGCTACACCTTC
D: TRBD2; V: TRBV7-6; J: TRBJ2-1; size: few; CDR3: CASSLAGGPSEQFF; DNA: TGTGCCAGCAGTCTAGCGGGGGGGCCCAGTGAGCAGTTCTTC
D: -; V: TRBV29-1; J: TRBJ1-1; size: many; CDR3: CSVVGTGLNTEAFF; DNA: TGCAGCGTTGTCGGAACGGGTTTGAACACTGAAGCTTTCTTT
D: -; V: TRBV5-5; J: TRBJ2-7; size: many; CDR3: CASSLGGPGYEQYF; DNA: TGCGCCAGCAGCTTGGGTGGTCCTGGGTACGAGCAGTACTTC
D: -; V: TRBV5-1; J: TRBJ2-6; size: many; CDR3: CASLSDSGANVLTF; DNA: TGCGCCAGCCTGTCCGACTCTGGGGCCAACGTCCTGACTTTC
D: -; V: TRBV6-5; J: TRBJ2-3; size: -; CDR3: CASSYRDADTQYF; DNA: TGTGCCAGCAGTTACCGCGACGCAGATACGCAGTATTTT
D: -; V: TRBV4-2; J: TRBJ2-7; size: many; CDR3: CASSQERDPSYEQYF; DNA: TGTGCCAGCAGCCAAGAGAGGGACCCAAGCTACGAGCAGTACTTC
D: TRBD1; V: TRBV11-3; J: TRBJ2-7; size: few; CDR3: CASSGGQLESYEQYF; DNA: TGTGCCAGCAGCGGGGGACAGCTAGAAAGCTACGAGCAGTACTTC
D: -; V: TRBV10-2; J: TRBJ2-7; size: many; CDR3: CASSEVPGPYEQYF; DNA: TGCGCCAGCAGTGAGGTTCCGGGACCCTACGAGCAGTACTTC
D: -; V: TRBV6-5; J: TRBJ2-7; size: -; CDR3: CASTRQVFYEQYF; DNA: TGTGCCAGCACCCGACAGGTGTTCTACGAGCAGTACTTC
D: TRBD1; V: TRBV10-3; J: TRBJ1-1; size: once; CDR3: CAISERVTGADEAFF; DNA: TGTGCCATCAGTGAGAGGGTTACAGGGGCAGATGAAGCTTTCTTT
D: TRBD1; V: TRBV24-1; J: TRBJ1-2; size: -; CDR3: CATSEHDRGYGYTF; DNA: TGTGCCACCAGTGAACATGACAGGGGCTATGGCTACACCTTC
D: -; V: TRBV20-1; J: TRBJ2-1; size: -; CDR3: CSAPGQGEQFF; DNA: TGCAGTGCCCCGGGGCAGGGTGAGCAGTTCTTC
D: -; V: TRBV5-4; J: TRBJ2-3; size: -; CDR3: CAWRHPTTDTQYF; DNA: TGTGCCTGGAGGCACCCGACGACAGATACGCAGTATTTT
D: -; V: TRBV10-3; J: TRBJ2-2; size: many; CDR3: CAISGPGHTGELFF; DNA: TGTGCCATCAGTGGTCCAGGGCACACCGGGGAGCTGTTTTTT
D: -; V: TRBV7-2; J: TRBJ1-5; size: few; CDR3: CASSLAWVGNQPQHF; DNA: TGTGCCAGCAGCTTAGCATGGGTTGGCAATCAGCCCCAGCATTTT
D: TRBD1; V: TRBV6-1; J: TRBJ1-4; size: -; CDR3: CASSQPGQQNEKLFF; DNA: TGTGCCAGCAGTCAACCGGGACAGCAAAATGAAAAACTGTTTTTT
D: TRBD1; V: TRBV15; J: TRBJ2-5; size: -; CDR3: CATRGWAGGAETQYF; DNA: TGTGCCACCAGAGGTTGGGCAGGGGGCGCTGAGACCCAGTACTTC
D: -; V: TRBV7-8; J: TRBJ1-4; size: many; CDR3: CASSLGWEDKLFF; DNA: TGTGCCAGCAGCCTAGGGTGGGAGGACAAACTGTTTTTT